This T cell receptor (beta chain) was sequenced in a study of shared clonotypes between healthy human individuals. Germline loops: CDR1 SEHNR, CDR2 FQNEAQ (reference sequence). V was pared by 5 bases and J by 1 base, with 15 bases of the junction left unmatched. The CDR3 is made up of 19 amino acids. Repertoires were generated with immunoSEQ multiplex PCR, while TCRdb's copy carries only in-frame clones and drops some. The sample yields approximately 470,000 clones, 78% seen once. The clonotype was recovered from a woman aged 40 to 50 in good health. Some clones in this sample may be carry-over from other donors' samples. The chain combines TRBV7-9 with TRBJ2-3; 10 bases are a match to TRBD2. The specimen sequenced was PBMCs. The CDR3 spells CASSPRTPASGRGTDTQYF. In DNA form, the CDR3 reads TGTGCCAGCAGCCCCAGGACCCCAGCTAGCGGGAGAGGCACAGATACGCAGTATTTT.